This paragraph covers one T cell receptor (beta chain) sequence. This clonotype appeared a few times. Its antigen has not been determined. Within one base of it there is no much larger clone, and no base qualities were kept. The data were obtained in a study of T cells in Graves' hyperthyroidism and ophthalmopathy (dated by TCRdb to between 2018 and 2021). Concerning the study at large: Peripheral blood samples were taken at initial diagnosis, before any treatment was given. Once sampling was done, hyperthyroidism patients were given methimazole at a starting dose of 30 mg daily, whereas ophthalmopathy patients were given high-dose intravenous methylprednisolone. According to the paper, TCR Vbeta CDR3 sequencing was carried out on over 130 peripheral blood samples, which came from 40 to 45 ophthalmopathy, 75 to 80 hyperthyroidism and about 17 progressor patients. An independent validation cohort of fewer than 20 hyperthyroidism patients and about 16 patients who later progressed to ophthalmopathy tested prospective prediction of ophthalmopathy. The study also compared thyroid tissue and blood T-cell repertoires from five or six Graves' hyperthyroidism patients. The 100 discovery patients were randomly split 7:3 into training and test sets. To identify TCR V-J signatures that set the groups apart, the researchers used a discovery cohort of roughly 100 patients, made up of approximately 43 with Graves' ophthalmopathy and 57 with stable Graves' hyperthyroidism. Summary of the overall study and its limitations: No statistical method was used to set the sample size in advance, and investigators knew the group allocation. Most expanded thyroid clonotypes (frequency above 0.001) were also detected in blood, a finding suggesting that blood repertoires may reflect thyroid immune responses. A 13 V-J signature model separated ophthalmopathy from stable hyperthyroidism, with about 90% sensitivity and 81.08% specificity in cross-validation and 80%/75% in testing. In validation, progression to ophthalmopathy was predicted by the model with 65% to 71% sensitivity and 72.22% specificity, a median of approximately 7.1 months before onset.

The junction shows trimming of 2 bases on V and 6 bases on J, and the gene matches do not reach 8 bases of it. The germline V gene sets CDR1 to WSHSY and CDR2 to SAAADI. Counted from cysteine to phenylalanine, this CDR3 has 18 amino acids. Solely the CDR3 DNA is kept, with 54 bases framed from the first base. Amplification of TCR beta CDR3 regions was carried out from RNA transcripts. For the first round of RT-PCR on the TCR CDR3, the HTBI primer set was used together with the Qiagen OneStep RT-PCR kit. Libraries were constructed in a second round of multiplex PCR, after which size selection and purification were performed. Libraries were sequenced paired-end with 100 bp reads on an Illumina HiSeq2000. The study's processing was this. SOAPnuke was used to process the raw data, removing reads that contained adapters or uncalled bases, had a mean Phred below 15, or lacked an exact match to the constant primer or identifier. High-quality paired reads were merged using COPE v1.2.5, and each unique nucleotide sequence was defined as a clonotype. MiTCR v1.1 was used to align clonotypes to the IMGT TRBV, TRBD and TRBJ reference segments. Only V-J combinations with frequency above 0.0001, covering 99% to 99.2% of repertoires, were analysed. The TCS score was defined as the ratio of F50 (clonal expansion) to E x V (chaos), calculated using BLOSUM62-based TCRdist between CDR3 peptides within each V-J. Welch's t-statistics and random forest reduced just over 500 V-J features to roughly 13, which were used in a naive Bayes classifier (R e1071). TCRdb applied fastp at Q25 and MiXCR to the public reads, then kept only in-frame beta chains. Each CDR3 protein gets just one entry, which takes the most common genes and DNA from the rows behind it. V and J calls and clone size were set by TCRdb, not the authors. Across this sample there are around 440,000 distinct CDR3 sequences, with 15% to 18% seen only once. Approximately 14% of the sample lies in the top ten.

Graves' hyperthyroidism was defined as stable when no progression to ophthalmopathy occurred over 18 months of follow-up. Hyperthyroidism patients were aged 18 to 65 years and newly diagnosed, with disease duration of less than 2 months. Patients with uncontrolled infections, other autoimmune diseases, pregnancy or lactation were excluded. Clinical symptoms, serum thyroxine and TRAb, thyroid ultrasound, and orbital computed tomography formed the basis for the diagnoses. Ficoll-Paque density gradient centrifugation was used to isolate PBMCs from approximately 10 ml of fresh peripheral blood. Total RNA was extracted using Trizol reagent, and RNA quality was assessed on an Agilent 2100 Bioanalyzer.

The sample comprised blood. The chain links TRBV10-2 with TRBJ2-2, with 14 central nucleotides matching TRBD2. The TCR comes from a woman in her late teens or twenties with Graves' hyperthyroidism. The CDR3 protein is CASSETGLAGAGAGELFF. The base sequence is TGCGCCAGCAGTGAGACGGGACTAGCGGGAGCGGGGGCCGGGGAGCTGTTTTTT.